This entry features one T cell receptor beta chain sequence. Its antigen remains unidentified. These data come from a study of T cell repertoires in cytomegalovirus infection. Study outcomes and limitations: Identification of carriers of CMV plus the relevant HLA was performed using cumulative public TCR beta family frequency.

The CDR3 is made up of 13 amino acids. V lost 4 bases and J lost 3, with 9 bases in between. TCRdb redid the calling of the reads with MiXCR, one entry per CDR3 protein. In the table there are 250,000 to 350,000 distinct CDR3 sequences, roughly a quarter of which are singletons. The sequenced sample was PBMCs. This chain links TRBV12-3 or TRBV12-4 with TRBJ2-5; D is ambiguous. The TCR originated in a human donor in good health (CMV status not recorded). Some clones in this sample may be carry-over from other donors' samples. CDR3 DNA: TGTGCCAGCAGTTCCGACGGAAAAGAGACCCAGTACTTC. The encoded protein is CASSSDGKETQYF.